This T cell receptor beta chain was identified in a study of patients and donors after allogeneic stem cell transplantation. V lost 2 bases and J lost 6; bases outside the gene matches: 9. This CDR3 contains 15 residues. TCRdb fed the RT-PCR reads into MiXCR, producing one record per CDR3 protein. Altogether about a million distinct CDR3 sequences are present, about a sixth being singletons, with the ten largest covering under 6.5%. The V and J genes are TRBV12-3 or TRBV12-4 and TRBJ2-7; 8 nucleotides agree with TRBD2. Sequencing was performed on blood, either unsorted or a sorted T cell fraction (not recorded which). This clonotype was sampled from a human donor who was either an allogeneic HSCT recipient or a stem cell or donor lymphocyte infusion donor (not recorded which). It is not recorded whose cells these are; they may come from a transplant donor. CDR3 in DNA: TGTGCCAGCAGTTTACGGGCGGGAGGTCCCCTCGAGCAGTACTTC. It codes for CASSLRAGGPLEQYF.